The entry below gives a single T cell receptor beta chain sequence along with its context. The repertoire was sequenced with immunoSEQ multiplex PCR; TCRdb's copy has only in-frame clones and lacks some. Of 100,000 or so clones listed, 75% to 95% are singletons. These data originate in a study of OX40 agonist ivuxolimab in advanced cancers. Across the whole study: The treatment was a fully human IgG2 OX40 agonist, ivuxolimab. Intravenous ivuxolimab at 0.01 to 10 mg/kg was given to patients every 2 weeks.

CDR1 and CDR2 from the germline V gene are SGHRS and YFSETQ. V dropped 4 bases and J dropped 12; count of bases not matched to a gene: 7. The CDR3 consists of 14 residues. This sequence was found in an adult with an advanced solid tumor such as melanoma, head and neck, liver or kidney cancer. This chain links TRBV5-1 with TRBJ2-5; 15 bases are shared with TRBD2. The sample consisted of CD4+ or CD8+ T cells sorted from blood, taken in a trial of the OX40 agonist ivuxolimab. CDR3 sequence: CASSPGLAGGPEYF. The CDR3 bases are TGCGCCAGCAGCCCCGGACTAGCGGGAGGGCCCGAGTACTTC.